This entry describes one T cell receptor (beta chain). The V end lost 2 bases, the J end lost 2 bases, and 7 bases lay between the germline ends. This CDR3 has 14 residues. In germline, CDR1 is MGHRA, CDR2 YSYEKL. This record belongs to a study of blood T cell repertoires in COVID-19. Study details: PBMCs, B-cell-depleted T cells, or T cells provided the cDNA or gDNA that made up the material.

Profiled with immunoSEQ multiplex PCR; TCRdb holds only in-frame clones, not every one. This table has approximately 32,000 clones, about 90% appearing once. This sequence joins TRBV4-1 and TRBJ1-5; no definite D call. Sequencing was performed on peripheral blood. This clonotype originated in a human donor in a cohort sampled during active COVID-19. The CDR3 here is CASSQRTGNQPQHF. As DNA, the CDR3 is TGCGCCAGCAGCCAACGTACGGGCAATCAGCCCCAGCATTTT.